A selection of T cell receptor beta chains follows, all from one sample in a study of blood T cell repertoires in COVID-19. The table came from immunoSEQ multiplex PCR; TCRdb's copy has only in-frame clones and leaves some out. The sample carries roughly 130,000 clones, 84% recorded once. Sequencing was performed on peripheral blood. Receptors were obtained from a woman in her twenties or thirties who had recovered from COVID-19. Each CDR3 is given with its conserved first and last residue. D genes are given only for firm matches. Part of the rows lack a size; the others show once, few, many or a class for expanded clones.

DNA: TGTGCCAGCAGCGAACTCCTAGCGGGAGGGCGTTACGAGCAGTACTTC; CDR3: CASSELLAGGRYEQYF; size: .; V: TRBV21-1; D: .; J: TRBJ2-7
DNA: TGTGCCAGCAGCTTTACTTATTTAGACGGGAACAACTATGGCTACACCTTC; CDR3: CASSFTYLDGNNYGYTF; size: .; V: TRBV5-5; D: .; J: TRBJ1-2
DNA: TGCAGCGTTGAAGGTCTAGCGGGATCGCACAATGAGCAGTTCTTC; CDR3: CSVEGLAGSHNEQFF; size: .; V: TRBV29-1; D: TRBD2; J: TRBJ2-1
DNA: TGTGCCAGTAGTATTAAGGGGCGGCAGCCCCAGCATTTT; CDR3: CASSIKGRQPQHF; size: .; V: TRBV19; D: .; J: TRBJ1-5
DNA: TGTGCCAGCAGCTTGGGACAGGACAGCGAAAAACTGTTTTTT; CDR3: CASSLGQDSEKLFF; size: .; V: TRBV5-4; D: .; J: TRBJ1-4
DNA: TGTGCCAGCAGCTTGGCCGGACTTCGGGGTGGCTACACCTTC; CDR3: CASSLAGLRGGYTF; size: .; V: TRBV7-9; D: .; J: TRBJ1-2
DNA: TGTGCCAGCTCACCCCGGGTTGGTGAGCAGTTCTTC; CDR3: CASSPRVGEQFF; size: few; V: TRBV18; D: .; J: TRBJ2-1
DNA: TGTGCCAGCAGTGAAGGCAGGGGGATTCAGTACTTC; CDR3: CASSEGRGIQYF; size: once; V: TRBV2; D: TRBD1; J: TRBJ2-4
DNA: TGTGCCTGGAGGGTACGACAGGTCGAGCAGTACTTC; CDR3: CAWRVRQVEQYF; size: .; V: TRBV30; D: .; J: TRBJ2-7
DNA: TGTGCCAGCAGCTTAGCTGGTTCGGGGGTGCAGCCCCAGCATTTT; CDR3: CASSLAGSGVQPQHF; size: .; V: TRBV7-2; D: .; J: TRBJ1-5
DNA: TGTGCCAGCAGTGAAGGCCGACCAGGGCCAAACACTGAAGCTTTCTTT; CDR3: CASSEGRPGPNTEAFF; size: .; V: TRBV2; D: .; J: TRBJ1-1
DNA: TGTGCCAGCAGCTTAACGCCCCCGGGACAGGGGGTTTATAGCAATCAGCCCCAGCATTTT; CDR3: CASSLTPPGQGVYSNQPQHF; size: .; V: TRBV7-6; D: TRBD1; J: TRBJ1-5
DNA: TGTGCCAGCACCCAAAGACAGGTTCCAAACTATGGCTACACCTTC; CDR3: CASTQRQVPNYGYTF; size: few; V: TRBV6-5; D: .; J: TRBJ1-2
DNA: TGTGCCAGCAGTTTCTTAGGACTAGCGGGGGGGGAGCAGTTCTTC; CDR3: CASSFLGLAGGEQFF; size: few; V: TRBV3-1/TRBV3-2; D: TRBD2; J: TRBJ2-1
DNA: TGCGCCAGCAGCGGGACATCTGTTGGCCAACATGAGCAGTTCTTC; CDR3: CASSGTSVGQHEQFF; size: .; V: TRBV10-2; D: .; J: TRBJ2-1
DNA: TGTGCCAGCAGTTTATTGGCAGGAAACTATGGCTACACCTTC; CDR3: CASSLLAGNYGYTF; size: .; V: TRBV27; D: .; J: TRBJ1-2
DNA: TGTGCCAGCAGCCGGACAGACAATGAGCAGTTCTTC; CDR3: CASSRTDNEQFF; size: .; V: TRBV12-3/TRBV12-4; D: .; J: TRBJ2-1
DNA: TGTGCCAGCAGTTTAGAACAGAACACTGAAGCTTTCTTT; CDR3: CASSLEQNTEAFF; size: .; V: TRBV12-3/TRBV12-4; D: .; J: TRBJ1-1
DNA: TGTGCCAGTAGTAACGGGTTTCAGTCCTACGAGCAGTACTTC; CDR3: CASSNGFQSYEQYF; size: .; V: TRBV19; D: .; J: TRBJ2-7
DNA: TGTGCCAGCAGTGACAGGGGGGCAACTAATGAAAAACTGTTTTTT; CDR3: CASSDRGATNEKLFF; size: .; V: TRBV2; D: TRBD1; J: TRBJ1-4
DNA: TGTGCCAGTAGTGTCCTAGCGGGTAATGAGCAGTTCTTC; CDR3: CASSVLAGNEQFF; size: .; V: TRBV19; D: TRBD2; J: TRBJ2-1
DNA: TGCGCCAGCAGTGAGGGGACTAGCGGGGCCACAGATACGCAGTATTTT; CDR3: CASSEGTSGATDTQYF; size: .; V: TRBV10-1; D: TRBD2; J: TRBJ2-3
DNA: TGTGCCGGCCAGGGAGGAGGAAACACCATATATTTT; CDR3: CAGQGGGNTIYF; size: few; V: TRBV28; D: .; J: TRBJ1-3
DNA: TGTGCCAGCAGTAGTAACAGGGGTGACGAGCAGTACTTC; CDR3: CASSSNRGDEQYF; size: .; V: TRBV6-5; D: TRBD1; J: TRBJ2-7
DNA: TGTGCCAGCAGCACTACCGGGGAGCTGTTTTTT; CDR3: CASSTTGELFF; size: .; V: TRBV7-6; D: .; J: TRBJ2-2
DNA: TGCGCCAGCAGCCCCGGGACAGGGCGAGATACGCAGTATTTT; CDR3: CASSPGTGRDTQYF; size: .; V: TRBV5-1; D: TRBD1; J: TRBJ2-3
DNA: TGTGCCAGCAGCTTGGATGACTCCTTGATGGGTCAGCCCCAGCATTTT; CDR3: CASSLDDSLMGQPQHF; size: .; V: TRBV5-5; D: .; J: TRBJ1-5
DNA: TGCGCCAGCAGGACCACAGGGGGCGGTCCACCGGCTGAAGCTTTCTTT; CDR3: CASRTTGGGPPAEAFF; size: .; V: TRBV5-1; D: TRBD1; J: TRBJ1-1
DNA: TGTGCCAGCAGCTTAATACAGGGTTTAGGCAATCAGCCCCAGCATTTT; CDR3: CASSLIQGLGNQPQHF; size: .; V: TRBV7-8; D: .; J: TRBJ1-5
DNA: TGTGCCAGCTCAGCACAGGGGAGCGAGCAGTACTTC; CDR3: CASSAQGSEQYF; size: once; V: TRBV2; D: TRBD1; J: TRBJ2-7
DNA: TGTGCCAGCAACGCTGAGATGGGGCTTCACTATGGCTACACCTTC; CDR3: CASNAEMGLHYGYTF; size: .; V: TRBV11-2; D: .; J: TRBJ1-2
DNA: TGTGCCAGCGGGCTGAATTCACCCCTCCACTTT; CDR3: CASGLNSPLHF; size: few; V: TRBV6-5; D: .; J: TRBJ1-6
DNA: TGCGCCAGCAGCTTGCAGGGATTGGATTCACCCCTCCACTTT; CDR3: CASSLQGLDSPLHF; size: .; V: TRBV5-1; D: .; J: TRBJ1-6
DNA: TGTGCCAGCAGTGAATGGGGTTTGGGACAGAAGTCCGAGCAGTACTTC; CDR3: CASSEWGLGQKSEQYF; size: .; V: TRBV6-1; D: TRBD1; J: TRBJ2-7
DNA: TGTGCCAGCAGCCCAGGGCTTGGCTATGGCTACACCTTC; CDR3: CASSPGLGYGYTF; size: .; V: TRBV3-1/TRBV3-2; D: .; J: TRBJ1-2
DNA: TGTGCCAGCAGTCCCCGACAGGGAGGGAACACTGAAGCTTTCTTT; CDR3: CASSPRQGGNTEAFF; size: .; V: TRBV6-5; D: TRBD1; J: TRBJ1-1
DNA: TGTGCCAGCAGGCGGACAGGGGAAGGGGTCGAGCAGTACTTC; CDR3: CASRRTGEGVEQYF; size: .; V: TRBV2; D: TRBD1; J: TRBJ2-7
DNA: TGTGCCACCAGTGGTAACTCCTACAATGAGCAGTTCTTC; CDR3: CATSGNSYNEQFF; size: .; V: TRBV24-1; D: .; J: TRBJ2-1
DNA: TGTGCCAGCAGACAATCCCCCGGGGGGACCCAAGAGACCCAGTACTTC; CDR3: CASRQSPGGTQETQYF; size: few; V: TRBV5-4; D: TRBD2; J: TRBJ2-5
DNA: TGTGCCAGCAGCGCCACTCTGAACACTGAAGCTTTCTTT; CDR3: CASSATLNTEAFF; size: once; V: TRBV13; D: .; J: TRBJ1-1
DNA: TGTGCCAGCACAGGACAGCCGAATCAGCCCCAGCATTTT; CDR3: CASTGQPNQPQHF; size: .; V: TRBV2; D: .; J: TRBJ1-5
DNA: TGTGCCAGCAGTGAGAGGGGGCGCCAGGAAAAACTGTTTTTT; CDR3: CASSERGRQEKLFF; size: .; V: TRBV2; D: TRBD1; J: TRBJ1-4
DNA: TGTGCCAGCAGCTTCAATAGCGGGAGTACCAATGAGCAGTTCTTC; CDR3: CASSFNSGSTNEQFF; size: .; V: TRBV5-4; D: TRBD2; J: TRBJ2-1
DNA: TGTGCCAGCAGTGAAACAGGGGGAGGCTATGGCTACACCTTC; CDR3: CASSETGGGYGYTF; size: once; V: TRBV6-1; D: TRBD1; J: TRBJ1-2
DNA: TGTGCCAGCAGCGTTGGGGCGAACACTGAAGCTTTCTTT; CDR3: CASSVGANTEAFF; size: .; V: TRBV9; D: .; J: TRBJ1-1
DNA: TGTGCCAGCAGCTCGGGACTAGCGGGCACAGATACGCAGTATTTT; CDR3: CASSSGLAGTDTQYF; size: .; V: TRBV7-3; D: TRBD2; J: TRBJ2-3
DNA: TGTGCCAGCAGTGTTGGGGGGTATGGCTACACCTTC; CDR3: CASSVGGYGYTF; size: .; V: TRBV12-3/TRBV12-4; D: .; J: TRBJ1-2
DNA: TGTGCCAGCAGTTACAGGAGGGGAGGTCAGCCCCAGCATTTT; CDR3: CASSYRRGGQPQHF; size: .; V: TRBV6-2/TRBV6-3; D: .; J: TRBJ1-5
DNA: TGTGCCAGCAGCACCGGACAGGGGGCAAGGGATGAGCAGTTCTTC; CDR3: CASSTGQGARDEQFF; size: .; V: TRBV13; D: TRBD1; J: TRBJ2-1
DNA: TGTGCCAGCAACCTCCTAGCGGGACGATTCGATGAGCAGTTCTTC; CDR3: CASNLLAGRFDEQFF; size: .; V: TRBV9; D: TRBD2; J: TRBJ2-1
DNA: TGTGCCAGCAGCCAAGACGGAGGGGGCCCCTACGAGCAGTACTTC; CDR3: CASSQDGGGPYEQYF; size: .; V: TRBV3-1/TRBV3-2; D: .; J: TRBJ2-7
DNA: TGCGCCAGCAGCGCGGGACAGTCCGGCTCACCCCTCCACTTT; CDR3: CASSAGQSGSPLHF; size: .; V: TRBV5-1; D: TRBD1; J: TRBJ1-6
DNA: TGTGCCAGCAGTGAATTGGTGGGACTCGACGGGGAGACCCAGTACTTC; CDR3: CASSELVGLDGETQYF; size: .; V: TRBV2; D: .; J: TRBJ2-5
DNA: TGTGCCAGCAGGCCGGGGGACCAAGCTAATGAAAAACTGTTTTTT; CDR3: CASRPGDQANEKLFF; size: .; V: TRBV25-1; D: .; J: TRBJ1-4
DNA: TGTGCCAGCAGCCCCTTACTAGCGGGGGCATACGAGCAGTACTTC; CDR3: CASSPLLAGAYEQYF; size: .; V: TRBV3-1/TRBV3-2; D: TRBD2; J: TRBJ2-7